This TCR beta chain was recorded in a study of cytomegalovirus exposure and HLA in healthy donors. The PCR employed 60 Vbeta primers together with 13 Jbeta primers. Libraries were prepared by immunoSEQ multiplex PCR; TCRdb keeps only in-frame clonotypes and omits some of them. The sample holds roughly 100,000 clones, around 79% seen once. J lost 1 base, V lost 3 bases, and 1 base had no gene match. The length of the CDR3 is 14 residues. The germline gives CDR1 KGHSH, CDR2 LQKENI. Sequenced: PBMCs. The rearrangement joins TRBV18 to TRBJ2-7, with TRBD2 identical over 9 bases. The TCR was taken from a man over 45 in good health and CMV-seropositive. Here the CDR3 reads CASSPSGSSYEQYF. The CDR3 nucleotides read TGTGCCAGCTCACCTAGCGGGAGTTCCTACGAGCAGTACTTC.